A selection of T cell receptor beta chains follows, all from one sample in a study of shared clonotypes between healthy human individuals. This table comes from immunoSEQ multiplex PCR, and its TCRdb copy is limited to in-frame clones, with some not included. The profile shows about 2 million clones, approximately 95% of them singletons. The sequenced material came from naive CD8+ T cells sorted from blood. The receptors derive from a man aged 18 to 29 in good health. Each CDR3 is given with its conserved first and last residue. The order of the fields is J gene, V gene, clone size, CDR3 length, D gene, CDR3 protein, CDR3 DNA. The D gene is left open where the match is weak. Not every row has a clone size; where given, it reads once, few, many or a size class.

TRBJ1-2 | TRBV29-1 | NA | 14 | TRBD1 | CSTLPVRGEGGYTF | TGCAGCACATTGCCCGTCAGGGGGGAAGGTGGCTACACCTTC
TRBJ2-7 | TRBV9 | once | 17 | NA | CASSVEPDRLSSYEQYF | TGTGCCAGCAGCGTAGAACCAGACAGGTTGAGCTCCTACGAGCAGTACTTC
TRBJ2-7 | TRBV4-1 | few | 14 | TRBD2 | CASSQGSGSYEQYF | TGCGCCAGCAGCCAAGGTAGCGGGAGCTACGAGCAGTACTTC
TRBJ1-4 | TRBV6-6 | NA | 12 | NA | CASSSSNEKLFF | TGTGCCAGCAGTTCTTCTAATGAAAAACTGTTTTTT
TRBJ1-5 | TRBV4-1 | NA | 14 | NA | CASSQRGEYQPQHF | TGCGCCAGCAGCCAAAGGGGGGAATATCAGCCCCAGCATTTT
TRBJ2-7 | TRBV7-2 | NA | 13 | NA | CASSFGGAYEQYF | TGTGCCAGCAGCTTTGGGGGCGCCTACGAGCAGTACTTC
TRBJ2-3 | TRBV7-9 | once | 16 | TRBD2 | CASSSMVAGASDTQYF | TGTGCCAGCAGCTCAATGGTAGCGGGGGCGTCAGATACGCAGTATTTT
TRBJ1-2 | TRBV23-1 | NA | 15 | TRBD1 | CASSQGGGGIYGYTF | TGCGCCAGCAGTCAAGGGGGAGGGGGCATCTATGGCTACACCTTC
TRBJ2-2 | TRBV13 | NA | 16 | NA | CASASMARRRTGELFF | TGTGCCAGCGCTAGTATGGCACGACGTCGCACCGGGGAGCTGTTTTTT
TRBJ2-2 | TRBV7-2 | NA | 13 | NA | CASSSRFPGELFF | TGTGCCAGCAGCTCAAGGTTTCCCGGGGAGCTGTTTTTT
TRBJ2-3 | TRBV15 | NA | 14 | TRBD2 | CATSSWQAGDTQYF | TGTGCCACCAGCAGCTGGCAAGCGGGAGACACGCAGTATTTT
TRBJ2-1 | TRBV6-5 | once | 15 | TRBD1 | CASSPGDSHYNEQFF | TGTGCCAGCAGCCCTGGGGACAGCCATTACAATGAGCAGTTCTTC
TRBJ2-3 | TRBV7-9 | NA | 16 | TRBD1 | CASSLGQGEYTDTQYF | TGTGCCAGCAGCTTAGGACAGGGGGAATACACAGATACGCAGTATTTT
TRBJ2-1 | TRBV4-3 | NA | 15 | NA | CASSQDPDYYNEQFF | TGCGCCAGCAGCCAAGATCCGGACTATTACAATGAGCAGTTCTTC
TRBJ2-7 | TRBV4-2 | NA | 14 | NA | CASSQDWGGYEQYF | TGTGCCAGCAGCCAAGATTGGGGCGGTTACGAGCAGTACTTC
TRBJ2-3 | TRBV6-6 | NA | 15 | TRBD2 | CASSELAGVPDTQYF | TGTGCCAGCAGCGAACTAGCGGGGGTACCAGATACGCAGTATTTT
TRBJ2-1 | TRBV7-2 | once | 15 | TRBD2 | CASSTTGTSGDEQFF | TGTGCCAGCAGCACAACCGGGACTAGTGGCGATGAGCAGTTCTTC
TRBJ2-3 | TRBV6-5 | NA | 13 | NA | CASTYGEGDTQYF | TGTGCCAGCACCTACGGGGAAGGAGATACGCAGTATTTT
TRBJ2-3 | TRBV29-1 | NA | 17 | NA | CSVEFSPGERVSYTQYF | TGCAGCGTTGAATTTTCCCCCGGGGAGCGGGTGAGCTATACGCAGTATTTT
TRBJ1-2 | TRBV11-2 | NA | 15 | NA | CASSPSTGVEYGYTF | TGTGCCAGCAGCCCCTCAACGGGAGTCGAGTATGGCTACACCTTC
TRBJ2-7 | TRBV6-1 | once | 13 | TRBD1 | CASRDSGSYEQYF | TGTGCCAGCCGGGACAGTGGCTCCTACGAGCAGTACTTC
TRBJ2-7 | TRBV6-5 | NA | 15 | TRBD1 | CASSTLGRQGYEQYF | TGTGCCAGCAGTACCCTGGGCCGACAGGGCTACGAGCAGTACTTC
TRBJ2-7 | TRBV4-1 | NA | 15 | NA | CASSQPGEPLSEQYF | TGCGCCAGCAGCCAACCCGGGGAGCCCTTGAGTGAGCAGTACTTC
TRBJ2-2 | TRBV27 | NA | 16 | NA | CASSLLGPKNTGELFF | TGTGCCAGCAGTTTATTAGGGCCAAAGAACACCGGGGAGCTGTTTTTT
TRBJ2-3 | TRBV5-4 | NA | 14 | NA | CASSLVGATDTQYF | TGTGCCAGCAGCTTGGTGGGTGCCACAGATACGCAGTATTTT
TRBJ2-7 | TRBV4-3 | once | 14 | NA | CASSQGLGSYEQYF | TGCGCCAGCAGCCAAGGACTAGGTTCCTACGAGCAGTACTTC
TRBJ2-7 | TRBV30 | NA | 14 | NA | CAWSVGPSAYEQYF | TGTGCCTGGAGTGTAGGTCCCTCGGCCTACGAGCAGTACTTC
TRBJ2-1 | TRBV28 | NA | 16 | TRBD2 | CASSLTGTSGDNEQFF | TGTGCCAGCAGTTTGACCGGGACTAGCGGGGACAATGAGCAGTTCTTC